This T cell receptor (beta chain) stems from a study of T cell changes during pregnancy in multiple sclerosis. Produced via immunoSEQ multiplex PCR; TCRdb's table is partial and in-frame only. Of tens of thousands of clones in the sample, about 92% were seen once. The CDR3 is 16 amino acids. V lost 4 bases, J lost 0 bases, and 7 bases stayed unmatched. Per germline, CDR1 SGHRS and CDR2 YFSETQ. This chain links TRBV5-1 with TRBJ1-3; TRBD1 aligns across 7 bases. The sequencing used peripheral blood, collected before pregnancy. The sequence derives from a female donor with multiple sclerosis, enrolled in a pregnancy study. The CDR3 DNA sequence: TGCGCCAGCAGCCTGGACAGGCAGGCCTCTGGAAACACCATATATTTT. It is translated as CASSLDRQASGNTIYF. The complete variable domain, with remaining parts taken from reference TRBV5-1 and TRBJ1-3, reads KAGVTQTPRYLIKTRGQQVTLSCSPISGHRSVSWYQQTPGQGLQFLFEYFSETQRNKGNFPGRFSGRQFSNSRSEMNVSTLELGDSALYLCASSLDRQASGNTIYFGEGSWLTVV.